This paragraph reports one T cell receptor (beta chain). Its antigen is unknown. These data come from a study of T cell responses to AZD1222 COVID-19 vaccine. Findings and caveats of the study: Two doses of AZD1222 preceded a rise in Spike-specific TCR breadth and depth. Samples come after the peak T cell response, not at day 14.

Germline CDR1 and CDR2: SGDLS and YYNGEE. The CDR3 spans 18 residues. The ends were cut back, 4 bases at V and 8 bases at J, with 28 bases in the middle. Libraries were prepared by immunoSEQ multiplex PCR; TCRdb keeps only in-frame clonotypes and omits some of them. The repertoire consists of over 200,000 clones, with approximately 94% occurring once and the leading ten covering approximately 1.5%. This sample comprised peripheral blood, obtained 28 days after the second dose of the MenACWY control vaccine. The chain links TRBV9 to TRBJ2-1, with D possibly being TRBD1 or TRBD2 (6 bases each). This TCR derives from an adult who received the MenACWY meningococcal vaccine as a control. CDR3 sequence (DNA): TGTGCCAGCAGCCACCGACTTGAGGGGGGACACGGGGACGATGAGCAGTTCTTC. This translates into CASSHRLEGGHGDDEQFF.